This T cell receptor (beta chain) is drawn from a study of metastatic and nonmetastatic thyroid tumors. Study overall: Thyroid patients, malignant and benign, had repertoires compared across blood and tumor or nodule tissue.

This clone was counted a few times. Its antigen remains unidentified. An end of the junction differs from the germline gene, which may be a read error. Every patient was untreated before thyroid surgery. Study observations and caveats: Significantly higher TCR beta diversity was reportedly seen in malignant thyroid tumors than benign nodules, in blood and tumor.

Original handling: Clinicopathological groups differed in CDR3, with these differences serving to build a distant-metastasis classifier for papillary thyroid cancer. TCRdb reanalyzed the PCR reads with MiXCR. It is TCRdb's table, rather than the study itself, that gives the V and J calls and clone size. Here the sample spans under 7,500 clones, 3% to 4% being singletons. The TCR originated in a female donor with papillary thyroid cancer or a benign thyroid nodule (not recorded which). Some clones in this sample may be carry-over from other donors' samples. The material sequenced was tumor tissue.

The CDR3, as DNA: TGTGCCATCAGCCAGGGGTTCATAGGGGGGACTGGAGCTTTCTTT. Its translation is CAISQGFIGGTGAFF. The V and J genes are TRBV10-3 and TRBJ1-1; tentatively, D is TRBD1 (6 bases). CDR1 is ENHRY and CDR2 is SYGVKD in the germline V gene. The CDR3 consists of 15 residues.